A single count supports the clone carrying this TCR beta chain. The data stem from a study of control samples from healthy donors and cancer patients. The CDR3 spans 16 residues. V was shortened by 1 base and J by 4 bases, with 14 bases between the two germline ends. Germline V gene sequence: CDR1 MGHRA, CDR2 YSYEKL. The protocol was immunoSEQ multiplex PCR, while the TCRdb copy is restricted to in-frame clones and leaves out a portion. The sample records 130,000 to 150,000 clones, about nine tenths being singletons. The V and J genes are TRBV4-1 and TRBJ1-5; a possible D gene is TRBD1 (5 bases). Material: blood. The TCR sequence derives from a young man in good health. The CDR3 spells CASSQVTGFGNQPQHF. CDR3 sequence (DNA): TGCGCCAGCAGCCAAGTAACAGGATTTGGAAATCAGCCCCAGCATTTT.